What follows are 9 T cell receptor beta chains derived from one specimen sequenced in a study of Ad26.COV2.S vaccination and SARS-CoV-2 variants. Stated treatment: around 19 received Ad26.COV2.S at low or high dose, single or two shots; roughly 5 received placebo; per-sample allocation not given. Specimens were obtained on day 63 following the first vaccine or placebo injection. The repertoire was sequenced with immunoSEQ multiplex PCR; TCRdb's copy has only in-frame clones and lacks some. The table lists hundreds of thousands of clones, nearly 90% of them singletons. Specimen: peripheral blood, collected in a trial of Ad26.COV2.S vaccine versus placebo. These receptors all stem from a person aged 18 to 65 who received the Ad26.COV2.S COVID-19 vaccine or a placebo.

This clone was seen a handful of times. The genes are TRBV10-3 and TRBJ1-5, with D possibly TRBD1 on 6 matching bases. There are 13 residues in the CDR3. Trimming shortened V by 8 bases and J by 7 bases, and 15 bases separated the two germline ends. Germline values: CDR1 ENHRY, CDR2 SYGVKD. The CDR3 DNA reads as TGTGCCATCGGGGGCCGCCCAGGACAGCCCCAGCATTTT. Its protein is CAIGGRPGQPQHF.

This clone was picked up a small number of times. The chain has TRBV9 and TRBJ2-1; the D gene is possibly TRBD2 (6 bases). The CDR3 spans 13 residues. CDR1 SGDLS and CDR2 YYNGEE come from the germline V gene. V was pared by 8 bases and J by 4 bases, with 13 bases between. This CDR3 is CASERAPYNEQFF. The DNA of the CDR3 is TGTGCCAGTGAGCGGGCACCGTACAATGAGCAGTTCTTC.

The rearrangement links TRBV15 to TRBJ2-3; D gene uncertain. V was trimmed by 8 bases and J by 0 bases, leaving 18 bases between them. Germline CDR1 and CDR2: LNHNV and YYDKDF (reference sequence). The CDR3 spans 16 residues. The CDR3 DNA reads TGTGCCACCGGAACCTTTCCAGCGATTAGCACAGATACGCAGTATTTT. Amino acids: CATGTFPAISTDTQYF.

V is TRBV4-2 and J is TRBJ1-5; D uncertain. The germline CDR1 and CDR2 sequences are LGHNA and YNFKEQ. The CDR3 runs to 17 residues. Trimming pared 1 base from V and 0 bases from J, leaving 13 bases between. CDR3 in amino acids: CASSQVFSEISNQPQHF. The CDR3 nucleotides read TGTGCCAGCAGCCAAGTCTTCTCAGAGATTAGCAATCAGCCCCAGCATTTT.

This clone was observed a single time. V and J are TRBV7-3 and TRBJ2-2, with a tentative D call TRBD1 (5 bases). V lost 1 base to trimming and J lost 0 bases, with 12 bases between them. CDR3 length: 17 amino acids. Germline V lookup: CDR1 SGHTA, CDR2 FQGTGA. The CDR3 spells CASSLNRLTPNTGELFF. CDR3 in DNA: TGTGCCAGCAGCTTAAACAGGCTTACCCCGAACACCGGGGAGCTGTTTTTT.

CDR3 coding DNA: TGTGCCACCAGCAGAGAATTAGCTAGGGGTATACCGACCCAGCATTTT. Translation: CATSRELARGIPTQHF. The gene calls are TRBV15 and TRBJ1-5; D perhaps matches TRBD1 (5 bases). Germline V gene lookup returns CDR1 LNHNV and CDR2 YYDKDF (reference sequence). V was shortened by 0 bases and J by 11 bases, with 20 bases between the two germline ends. This CDR3 region has 16 residues.

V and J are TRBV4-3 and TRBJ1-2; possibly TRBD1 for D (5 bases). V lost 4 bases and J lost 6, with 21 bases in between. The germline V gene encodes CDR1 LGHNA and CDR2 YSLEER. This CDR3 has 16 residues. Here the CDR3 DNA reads TGCGCCAGCAGCCTCGGCTCAACGGGACTTTTCGATGGCTACACCTTC. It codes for CASSLGSTGLFDGYTF.

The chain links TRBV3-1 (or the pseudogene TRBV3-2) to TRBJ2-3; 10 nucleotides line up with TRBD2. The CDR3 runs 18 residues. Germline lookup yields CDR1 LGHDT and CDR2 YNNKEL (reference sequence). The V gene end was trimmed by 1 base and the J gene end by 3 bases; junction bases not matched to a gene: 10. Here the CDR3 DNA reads TGTGCCAGCAGCCAAGTTCCCGGACTAGCGGTCGGGACAGATACGCAGTATTTT. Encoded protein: CASSQVPGLAVGTDTQYF.

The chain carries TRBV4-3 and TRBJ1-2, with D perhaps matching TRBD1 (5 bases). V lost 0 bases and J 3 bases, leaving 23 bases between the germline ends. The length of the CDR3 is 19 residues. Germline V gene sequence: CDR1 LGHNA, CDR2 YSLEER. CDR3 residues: CASSQDYSPETVPHYGYTF. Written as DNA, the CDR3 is TGCGCCAGCAGCCAAGATTACAGCCCCGAGACAGTCCCACACTATGGCTACACCTTC.